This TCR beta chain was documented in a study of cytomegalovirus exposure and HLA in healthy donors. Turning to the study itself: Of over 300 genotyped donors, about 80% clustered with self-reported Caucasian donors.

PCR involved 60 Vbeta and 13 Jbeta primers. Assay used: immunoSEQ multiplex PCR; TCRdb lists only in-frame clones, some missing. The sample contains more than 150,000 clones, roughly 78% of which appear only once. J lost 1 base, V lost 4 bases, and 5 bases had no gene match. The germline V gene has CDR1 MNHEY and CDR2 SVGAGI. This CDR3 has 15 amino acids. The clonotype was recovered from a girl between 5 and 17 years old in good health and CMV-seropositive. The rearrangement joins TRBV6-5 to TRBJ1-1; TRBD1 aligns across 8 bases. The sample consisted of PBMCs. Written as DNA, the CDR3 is TGTGCCAGCAGTTGGACCGGGACAGGGAACACTGAAGCTTTCTTT. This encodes CASSWTGTGNTEAFF.